This T cell receptor (beta chain) was recorded in a study of cytomegalovirus exposure and HLA in healthy donors. Regarding the study as a whole: Sequencing likely produced, as an artifact, a cluster of highly shared sequence variants.

On this clone itself: The antigen remains unidentified.

From germline, CDR1 is MNHEY and CDR2 SVGAGI. This CDR3 contains 15 residues. The J segment lost 7 bases and the V segment lost 2 bases, leaving 11 bases of the junction unmatched. Primers: 60 Vbeta forward and 13 Jbeta reverse. Repertoires were generated with immunoSEQ multiplex PCR, while TCRdb's copy carries only in-frame clones and drops some. Among under 150,000 clones listed, approximately 80% were seen once. Sample: PBMCs. The TCR originated in a man aged 35 to 55 in good health and CMV-seropositive. This chain uses TRBV6-5 with TRBJ2-7; 7 bases are a match to TRBD1. CDR3 amino acids: CASSYGQASPGEQYF. In nucleotides, the CDR3 is TGTGCCAGCAGTTACGGACAGGCAAGTCCGGGGGAGCAGTACTTC.